This T cell receptor (beta chain) came from a study of blood T cells in healthy people across ages. A second about 6 to 11 cycle PCR used barcoded and J-beta primers. Using its own MiXCR run on the 5' RACE reads, TCRdb lists one record per CDR3 protein. The sample records about 1.4 million distinct CDR3 sequences, 59% being singletons. J was trimmed by 8 bases and V by 6 bases; bases with no gene match: 9. Germline values: CDR1 MGHRA, CDR2 YSYEKL. The CDR3 loop spans 15 amino acids. Donors ranged from about 6 to 95 years old and were healthy Caucasians in Russia. This clonotype was sampled from a man aged 18 to 29 in good health. The sample comprised blood. The chain has TRBV4-1 and TRBJ2-1; 11 bases match TRBD2. The CDR3 region has the DNA TGCGCCAGCAGACGACTAGCGGGGCCCCTCTATGAGCAGTTCTTC. Translating it yields CASRRLAGPLYEQFF.